This T cell receptor beta chain was captured in a study of CD8+CD57+ T cells in acquired aplastic anemia listed by TCRdb under 2018. Regarding the study in general: A mean of approximately 3 ug of DNA, ranging from roughly 0.18 to 30 ug, was extracted from sorted CD4+ and CD8+ cells. CD8+CD57+ expansion was defined as frequency above the mean frequency observed in healthy subjects.

Including the terminal cysteine and phenylalanine, the CDR3 comprises 15 residues. The germline V gene encodes CDR1 SEHNR and CDR2 FQNEAQ (reference sequence). TCR beta VDJ combination and CDR3 sequence profiling used genomic DNA as the template. TCR repertoire sequencing was run on an Illumina HiSeq 2000. In the source study's methods: TRBV/TRBJ rearrangement plots, CDR3 size and DJ length profiles, and Simpson's diversity index were used to evaluate the repertoires. The most abundant DNA sequence in the deep sequencing data was defined as the immunodominant clone. CDR3 amino acid sequences were checked for sharing across subjects and were also compared against the VDJdb database and published repertoires. TCRdb trimmed public reads at Q25 via fastp, called clones via MiXCR and kept in-frame beta chains. Each entry is one CDR3 protein sequence, shown with its most common DNA and genes. These V and J calls originate from TCRdb's pipeline instead of the authors' own analysis. A total of a few hundred thousand distinct CDR3 sequences appear in this sample, approximately 86% of them only once. Around 40% of the sample lies in the top ten.

In the case of this clonotype: It lacks a known antigen. The DNA is left out, because the CDR3 cannot be placed on it with certainty; the CDR3 is given as TCRdb lists it.

Broad study findings and their caveats: Patients and healthy controls showed no significant difference in CD8+ Simpson's diversity (P=0.060). Around 28 CD8+ CDR3 sequences were found to be shared between patients and controls, but these sequences appeared to be highly expressed in patients and within the immunodominant clones of the patients.

Expansion of CD8+CD57+ cells had been shown by flow cytometry in the patients chosen for sequencing. Every patient had a diagnosis of severe acquired aplastic anemia based on International Study of Aplastic Anemia and Agranulocytosis and Camitta criteria. No patient had received any therapy when blood was sampled. In this study, sorted CD4+ and CD8+ T cells from the blood of healthy subjects and of severe aplastic anemia patients had their TCR repertoires deep-sequenced. In the USA, patient enrollment took place under clinicaltrials.gov protocols 00001620, 01623167, 00001397, 00071045, 00081523 and 00961064. Ficoll-Paque density gradient centrifugation was used to isolate peripheral blood mononuclear cells. Before DNA was extracted, CD4+ and CD8+ T cells were sorted using either FACS or magnetic beads.

The sample consisted of sorted CD4+, CD8+, or CD8+CD57+ T cells (not recorded which) from PBMCs. The clonotype originates from a human donor with aplastic anemia. The chain joins TRBV7-9 to TRBJ2-2; the table's D call of TRBD1 was not tested on the DNA. This receptor carries the CDR3 CASSLVPGELFFRFF.